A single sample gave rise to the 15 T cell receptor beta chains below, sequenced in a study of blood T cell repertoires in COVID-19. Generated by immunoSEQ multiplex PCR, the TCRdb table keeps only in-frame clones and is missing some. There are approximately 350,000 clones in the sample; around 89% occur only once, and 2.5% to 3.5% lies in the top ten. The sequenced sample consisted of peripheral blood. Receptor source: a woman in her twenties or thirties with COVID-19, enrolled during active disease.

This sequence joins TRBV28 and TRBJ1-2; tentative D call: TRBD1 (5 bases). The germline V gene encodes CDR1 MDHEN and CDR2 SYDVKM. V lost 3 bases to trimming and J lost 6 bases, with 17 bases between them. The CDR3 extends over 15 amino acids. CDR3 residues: CASSFRGASKDGYTF. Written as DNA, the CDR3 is TGTGCCAGCAGTTTTCGCGGGGCTAGCAAGGATGGCTACACCTTC.

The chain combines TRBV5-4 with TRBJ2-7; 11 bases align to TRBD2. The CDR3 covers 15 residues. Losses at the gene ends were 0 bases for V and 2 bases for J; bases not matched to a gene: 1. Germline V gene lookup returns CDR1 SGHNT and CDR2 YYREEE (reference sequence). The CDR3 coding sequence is TGTGCCAGCAGCTTGGGTAGCGGGAGGGCCTACGAGCAGTACGTC. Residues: CASSLGSGRAYEQYV.

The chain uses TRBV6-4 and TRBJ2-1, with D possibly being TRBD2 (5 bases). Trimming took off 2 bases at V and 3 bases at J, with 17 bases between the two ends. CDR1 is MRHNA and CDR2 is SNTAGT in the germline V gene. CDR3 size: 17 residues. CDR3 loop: CASSDKTSWKGYNEQFF. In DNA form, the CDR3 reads TGTGCCAGCAGTGACAAAACTAGTTGGAAGGGCTACAATGAGCAGTTCTTC.

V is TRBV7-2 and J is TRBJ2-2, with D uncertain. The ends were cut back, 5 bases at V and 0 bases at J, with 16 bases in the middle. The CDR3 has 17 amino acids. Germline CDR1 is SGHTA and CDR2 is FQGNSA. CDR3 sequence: CASSHPSTTPNTGELFF. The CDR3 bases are TGTGCCAGCAGCCACCCCTCCACCACTCCGAACACCGGGGAGCTGTTTTTT. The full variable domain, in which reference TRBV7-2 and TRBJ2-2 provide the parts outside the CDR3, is GAGVSQSPSNKVTEKGKDVELRCDPISGHTALYWYRQSLGQGLEFLIYFQGNSAPDKSGLPSDRFSAERTGGSVSTLTIQRTQQEDSAVYLCASSHPSTTPNTGELFFGEGSRLTVL.

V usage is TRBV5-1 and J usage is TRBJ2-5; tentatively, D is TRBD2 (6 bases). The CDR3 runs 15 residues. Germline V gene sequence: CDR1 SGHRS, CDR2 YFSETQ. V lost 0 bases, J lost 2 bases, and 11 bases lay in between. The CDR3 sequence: CASSLVSGEQETQYF. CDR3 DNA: TGCGCCAGCAGCTTGGTTAGCGGAGAGCAAGAGACCCAGTACTTC.

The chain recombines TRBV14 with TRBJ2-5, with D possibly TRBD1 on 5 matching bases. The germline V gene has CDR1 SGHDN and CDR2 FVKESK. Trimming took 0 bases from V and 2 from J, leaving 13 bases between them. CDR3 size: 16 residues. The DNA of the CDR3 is TGTGCCAGCAGCCAAGATCCCGCAGGGCTTCAAGAGACCCAGTACTTC. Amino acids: CASSQDPAGLQETQYF.

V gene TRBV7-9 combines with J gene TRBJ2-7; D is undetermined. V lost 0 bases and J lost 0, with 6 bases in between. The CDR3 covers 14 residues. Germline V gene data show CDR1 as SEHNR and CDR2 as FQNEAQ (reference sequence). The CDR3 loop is CASSLAQFSYEQYF. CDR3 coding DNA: TGTGCCAGCAGCTTAGCCCAGTTCTCCTACGAGCAGTACTTC.

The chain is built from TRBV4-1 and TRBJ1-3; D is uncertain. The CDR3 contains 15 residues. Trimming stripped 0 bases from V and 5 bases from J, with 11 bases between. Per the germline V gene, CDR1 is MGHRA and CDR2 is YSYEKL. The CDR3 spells CASSQERGFRNTIYF. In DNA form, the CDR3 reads TGCGCCAGCAGCCAAGAACGCGGATTTAGAAACACCATATATTTT.

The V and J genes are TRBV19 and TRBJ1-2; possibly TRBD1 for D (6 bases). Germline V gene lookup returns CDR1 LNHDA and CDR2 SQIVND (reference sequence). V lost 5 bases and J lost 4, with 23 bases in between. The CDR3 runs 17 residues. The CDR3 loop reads CASSPRGDRSNSYGYTF. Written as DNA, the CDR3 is TGTGCCAGTAGTCCCCGGGGAGACAGGTCAAACTCCTATGGCTACACCTTC.

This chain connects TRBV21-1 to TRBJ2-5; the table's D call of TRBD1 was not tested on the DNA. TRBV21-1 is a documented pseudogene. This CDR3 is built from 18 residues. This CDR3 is CASSKDKHFYSRLETQYF. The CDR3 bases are TGTGCCAGCAGCAAAGACAAGCATTTTTACAGTAGGTTGGAGACCCAGTACTTC.

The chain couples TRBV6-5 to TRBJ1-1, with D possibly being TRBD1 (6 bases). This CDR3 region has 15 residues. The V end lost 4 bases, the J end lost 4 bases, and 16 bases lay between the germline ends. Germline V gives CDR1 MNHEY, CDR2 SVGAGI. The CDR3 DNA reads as TGTGCCAGCAGTTCAGGGTCGCAGGGGAGCACTGAAGCTTTCTTT. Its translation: CASSSGSQGSTEAFF.

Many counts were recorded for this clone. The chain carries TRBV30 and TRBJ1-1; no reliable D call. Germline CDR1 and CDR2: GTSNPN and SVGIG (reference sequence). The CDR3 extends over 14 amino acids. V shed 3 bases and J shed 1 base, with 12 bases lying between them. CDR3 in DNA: TGTGCCTGGAGGAAGCGGCCGACGAACACTGAAGCTTTCTTT. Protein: CAWRKRPTNTEAFF.

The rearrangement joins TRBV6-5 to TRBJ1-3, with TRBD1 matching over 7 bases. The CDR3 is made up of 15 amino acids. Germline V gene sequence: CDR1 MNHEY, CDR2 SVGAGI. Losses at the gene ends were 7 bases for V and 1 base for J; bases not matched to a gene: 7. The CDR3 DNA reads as TGTGCCAGCACCGGGGGACAGATATCTGGAAACACCATATATTTT. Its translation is CASTGGQISGNTIYF.

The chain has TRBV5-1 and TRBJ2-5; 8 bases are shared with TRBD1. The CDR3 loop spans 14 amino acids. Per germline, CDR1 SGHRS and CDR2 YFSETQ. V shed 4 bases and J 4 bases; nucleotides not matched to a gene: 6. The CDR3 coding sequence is TGCGCCAGCAGCCACGGACAGGGAACAGAGACCCAGTACTTC. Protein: CASSHGQGTETQYF.

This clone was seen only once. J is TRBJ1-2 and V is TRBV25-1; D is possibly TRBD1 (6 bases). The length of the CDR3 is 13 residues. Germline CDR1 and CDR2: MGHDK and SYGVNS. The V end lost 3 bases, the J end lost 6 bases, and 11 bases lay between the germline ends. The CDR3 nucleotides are TGTGCCAGCAGTGAGTACCAGGGGAATGGCTACACCTTC. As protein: CASSEYQGNGYTF.